Below, 14 T cell receptor beta chains from the same sample are listed, as sequenced in a study of blood T cell repertoires in COVID-19. Produced via immunoSEQ multiplex PCR; TCRdb's table is partial and in-frame only. The sample carries roughly 200,000 clones, around 88% recorded once. Source material: peripheral blood. Receptors originate from a man aged 40-49 years with active or convalescent COVID-19.

The chain links TRBV11-2 to TRBJ2-3; maybe TRBD1 (6 bases). Germline CDR1 is SGHAT and CDR2 is FQNNGV. This CDR3 has 16 amino acids. The germline V and J ends were trimmed by 5 bases and 0 bases, with 15 bases remaining between them. The CDR3 spells CASSVHRETSTDTQYF. The CDR3 nucleotides read TGTGCCAGCAGCGTCCACAGGGAGACTAGCACAGATACGCAGTATTTT.

This chain links TRBV9 with TRBJ2-2; TRBD1 matches 9 bases. The CDR3 has 15 amino acids. V lost 1 base, J lost 3 bases, and 1 base stayed unmatched. From germline, CDR1 is SGDLS and CDR2 YYNGEE. CDR3 sequence (DNA): TGTGCCAGCAGCGTACGACAGGGGGACACCGGGGAGCTGTTTTTT. It specifies CASSVRQGDTGELFF.

V and J are TRBV10-3 and TRBJ2-1; 7 bases match TRBD1. The ends lost 0 bases at V and 5 bases at J; junction bases unmatched: 4. Germline V gene sequence: CDR1 ENHRY, CDR2 SYGVKD. The CDR3 length is 15 residues. DNA of the CDR3: TGTGCCATCAGTGAGTCAGTCAGGGGGAACAATGAGCAGTTCTTC. Its translation: CAISESVRGNNEQFF.

The gene calls are TRBV7-2 and TRBJ2-7; D may be TRBD2 (6 bases). The CDR3 loop spans 13 amino acids. Per the germline V gene, CDR1 is SGHTA and CDR2 is FQGNSA. Trimming took off 3 bases at V and 2 bases at J, with 8 bases between the two ends. DNA for the CDR3: TGTGCCAGCAGCTTCGGGGGTCCCTACGAGCAGTACTTC. Protein: CASSFGGPYEQYF.

CDR3 nucleotides: TGTGCCAGCAGTGAAGGCTTAACTAGCGCGAATCCCCAAGAGACCCAGTACTTC. Translated: CASSEGLTSANPQETQYF. This chain joins TRBV6-1 and TRBJ2-5; 7 bases agree with TRBD2. V trimming: 1 base; J trimming: 1 base; junction bases outside the gene matches: 12. The germline CDR1 and CDR2 sequences are MNHNS and SASEGT. The CDR3 loop spans 18 amino acids.

This sequence joins TRBV4-1 and TRBJ1-3, with 7 bases identical to TRBD1. Germline CDR1 MGHRA, CDR2 YSYEKL. V lost 4 bases to trimming and J lost 4 bases; unmatched junction nucleotides: 10. This CDR3 region has 16 residues. For the CDR3, the DNA is TGCGCCAGCAGCCCTCGGGGACAGAGCACAGGAAACACCATATATTTT. It is translated as CASSPRGQSTGNTIYF.

Only one count was recorded for this clone. V and J are TRBV5-6 and TRBJ2-5; D not certain. V was shortened by 2 bases and J by 5 bases, with 16 bases between the two germline ends. The CDR3 spans 15 residues. CDR1 SGHDT and CDR2 YYEEEE come from the germline V gene. This CDR3 reads CASSFSTAPLETQYF. The CDR3 nucleotides are TGTGCCAGCAGCTTTAGTACAGCCCCGTTGGAGACCCAGTACTTC.

V gene TRBV30 combines with J gene TRBJ1-1; the match to TRBD1 covers 9 bases. CDR1 GTSNPN and CDR2 SVGIG come from the germline V gene (reference sequence). V shed 8 bases, J shed 7 bases, and the junction held 8 bases outside the gene matches. This CDR3 contains 12 residues. This chain's CDR3 is CAGTGINGEAFF. As DNA, the CDR3 is TGTGCCGGGACAGGGATAAACGGTGAAGCTTTCTTT.

The V gene is TRBV30, the J gene TRBJ2-5; D is perhaps TRBD1 (5 bases). Trimming took 2 bases from V and 2 from J, leaving 6 bases between them. The germline V gene encodes CDR1 GTSNPN and CDR2 SVGIG (reference sequence). The CDR3 loop spans 12 amino acids. The CDR3 reads CAWSYRQETQYF. In DNA, the CDR3 is TGTGCCTGGAGTTACAGGCAAGAGACCCAGTACTTC.

V and J are TRBV19 and TRBJ1-4; the match to TRBD1 covers 8 bases. In germline, CDR1 is LNHDA, CDR2 SQIVND (reference sequence). The trim removed 3 bases at V and 8 bases at J, leaving 11 bases unmatched. CDR3 length: 16 residues. CDR3: CASSMETTGVGEKLFF. CDR3 nucleotide sequence: TGTGCCAGTAGTATGGAAACGACAGGGGTGGGCGAAAAACTGTTTTTT.

The chain employs TRBV29-1 and TRBJ1-2; 8 nucleotides match TRBD1. V lost 6 bases, J lost 4 bases, and 16 bases stayed unmatched. The CDR3 length is 16 residues. Looked up from germline, CDR1 is SQVTM and CDR2 is ANQGSEA. The CDR3 here is CSVPTLTGASSYGYTF. The CDR3 DNA is TGCAGCGTACCAACTTTGACAGGGGCCTCGAGCTATGGCTACACCTTC. Drawing the rest from reference TRBV29-1 and TRBJ1-2, the complete variable domain is SAVISQKPSRDICQRGTSLTIQCQVDSQVTMMFWYRQQPGQSLTLIATANQGSEATYESGFVIDKFPISRPNLTFSTLTVSNMSPEDSSIYLCSVPTLTGASSYGYTFGSGTRLTVV.

V gene TRBV10-1 combines with J gene TRBJ1-2, with 9 bases aligning to TRBD1. The CDR3 length is 14 residues. Germline CDR1 and CDR2: WNHNN and SYGVQD (reference sequence). The J segment lost 8 bases and the V segment lost 10 bases, leaving 14 bases of the junction unmatched. The CDR3 bases are TGCGCCAAAACTAACCGGGACAGGGAAGGAGGCTACACCTTC. Translated: CAKTNRDREGGYTF.

V usage is TRBV18 and J usage is TRBJ1-1, with no clear D. The CDR3 covers 11 residues. V lost 6 bases and J 9 bases, leaving 11 bases between the germline ends. Germline V gives CDR1 KGHSH, CDR2 LQKENI. The CDR3 nucleotides read TGTGCCAGCTCTTCGTCGGAGCAAGCTTTCTTT. It encodes CASSSSEQAFF.

The CDR3 is CASSQGGTSGAWGVEQYF. In nucleotides, the CDR3 is TGTGCCAGCAGCCAAGGCGGGACTAGCGGGGCCTGGGGGGTCGAGCAGTACTTC. V gene TRBV3-1 (or the pseudogene TRBV3-2) combines with J gene TRBJ2-7; 13 nucleotides agree with TRBD2. This CDR3 spans 18 amino acids. The trim removed 1 base at V and 6 bases at J, leaving 12 bases unmatched. CDR1 and CDR2 from the germline V gene are LGHDT and YNNKEL (reference sequence).